One sample yielded the 32 T cell receptor beta chains listed below, sequenced in a study of T cell changes during pregnancy in multiple sclerosis (dated by TCRdb to between 2018 and 2020). Library preparation employed the immunoSEQ multiplex PCR assay. TCRdb holds this immuneACCESS table with in-frame rearrangements only. Some clones are missing; in checked studies, unresolved V genes explain under half, and the rest has no known cause. Within this sample are 95,000 to 110,000 clones, with around 90% of them counted one time only. The ten largest clones represent around 0.8% of the sample. Sequences were derived from peripheral blood, sampled in the third trimester of pregnancy. The receptors were gathered from a female donor in good health, enrolled as a control in a pregnancy study.

This clone was recorded only once. This chain links TRBV11-3 with TRBJ2-2, with 11 nucleotides matching TRBD1. This CDR3 contains 15 residues. Germline V gives CDR1 SGHNT, CDR2 YENEEA. V shed 5 bases, J shed 6 bases, and the junction held 5 bases outside the gene matches. The DNA for the CDR3 is TGTGCCAGCAGCCTGGGACAGGGGGGGTCCGGGGAGCTGTTTTTT. Protein sequence: CASSLGQGGSGELFF.

The sample holds one count of this clone. The chain recombines TRBV5-6 with TRBJ2-1; D is undetermined. CDR3 length: 12 amino acids. V lost 4 bases, J lost 3 bases, and 5 bases lay in between. Per germline, CDR1 SGHDT and CDR2 YYEEEE. The CDR3 reads CASSAYYNEQFF. CDR3 DNA sequence: TGTGCCAGCAGCGCCTACTACAATGAGCAGTTCTTC.

This clone has just a few counts. The gene calls are TRBV7-9 and TRBJ1-1, with D uncertain. The V end lost 5 bases, the J end lost 5 bases, and 12 bases lay between the germline ends. Germline V gene lookup returns CDR1 SEHNR and CDR2 FQNEAQ (reference sequence). The CDR3 length is 13 residues. CDR3 coding DNA: TGTGCCAGCAGCACAGCAGCAGGAACTGAAGCTTTCTTT. Protein product: CASSTAAGTEAFF.

The chain links TRBV19 to TRBJ1-2; D might be TRBD1 (5 bases). CDR1 is LNHDA, CDR2 SQIVND, per germline (reference sequence). This CDR3 is built from 15 residues. V was pared by 3 bases and J by 10 bases, with 21 bases between. CDR3 region: CASSIRGTILWDYTF. CDR3 nucleotides: TGTGCCAGTAGTATCCGCGGGACTATTCTATGGGACTACACCTTC.

As to this clone: Sequence at one end of the junction differs from germline and may be a read error. The chain combines TRBV29-1 with TRBJ2-7; tentatively, D is TRBD1 (6 bases). This CDR3 is 14 amino acids long. Germline V gives CDR1 SQVTM, CDR2 ANQGSEA. The CDR3 loop is CSVEVRTDSYGQYF. Written as DNA, the CDR3 is TGCAGCGTTGAAGTGAGGACAGATTCCTACGGGCAGTACTTC.

This clone was detected a few times. J is TRBJ1-2 and V is TRBV25-1, with 7 bases that match TRBD1. The CDR3 contains 16 residues. V was pared by 3 bases and J by 2 bases, with 9 bases of the junction left unmatched. Germline CDR1 MGHDK, CDR2 SYGVNS. CDR3: CASSEAPGQLNYGYTF. The CDR3 DNA reads as TGTGCCAGCAGTGAGGCACCGGGACAGCTAAACTATGGCTACACCTTC.

The chain links TRBV6-5 to TRBJ2-2; D not certain. This CDR3 is 11 amino acids long. V was cut by 5 bases and J by 8 bases, with 6 bases left in between. The germline V gene encodes CDR1 MNHEY and CDR2 SVGAGI. The CDR3, as DNA: TGTGCCAGCAGTCGTCGGGGGGAGCTGTTTTTT. This encodes CASSRRGELFF.

This clone has a single count. The chain has TRBV27 and TRBJ2-1; no reliable D call. This CDR3 region has 14 residues. In germline, CDR1 is MNHEY, CDR2 SMNVEV (reference sequence). Trimming cost V 2 bases and J 5 bases, with 10 bases left between them. The CDR3 reads CASSLRSNDNEQFF. CDR3 DNA sequence: TGTGCCAGCAGTTTACGCAGTAACGACAATGAGCAGTTCTTC.

J is TRBJ1-1 and V is TRBV18; TRBD1 might be the D (5 bases). V was cut by 2 bases and J by 6 bases, with 13 bases left in between. The CDR3 totals 14 residues. The germline V gene encodes CDR1 KGHSH and CDR2 LQKENI. The CDR3 sequence is CASSPGQGVAEAFF. CDR3 DNA sequence: TGTGCCAGCTCACCAGGGCAGGGCGTCGCTGAAGCTTTCTTT.

V gene TRBV10-3 combines with J gene TRBJ2-7, with 11 bases that match TRBD1. The CDR3 extends over 16 amino acids. CDR1 is ENHRY and CDR2 is SYGVKD in the germline V gene. J was trimmed by 2 bases and V by 5 bases; bases with no gene match: 8. CDR3 nucleotides: TGTGCCATCAGTAGGACAGGGGGCTATGATCCCTACGAGCAGTACTTC. Translated, it gives CAISRTGGYDPYEQYF.

J is TRBJ1-3 and V is TRBV4-3; 7 bases are shared with TRBD1. Trimming took 5 bases from V and 0 from J; bases not matched to a gene: 7. This CDR3 is built from 16 residues. The V gene's germline CDR1 is LGHNA and CDR2 YSLEER. This CDR3 is CASSGWDRLSGNTIYF. CDR3 nucleotides: TGCGCCAGCAGCGGATGGGACAGACTCTCTGGAAACACCATATATTTT.

The chain has TRBV4-3 and TRBJ1-6; D perhaps matches TRBD1 (6 bases). Germline lookup yields CDR1 LGHNA and CDR2 YSLEER. The CDR3 sequence is 14 residues long. V lost 7 bases to trimming and J lost 4 bases, with 11 bases between them. The DNA of the CDR3 is TGCGCCAGCAATAACAGGGTATATAATTCACCCCTCCACTTT. It specifies CASNNRVYNSPLHF.

This sequence joins TRBV4-3 and TRBJ1-5, with 10 bases fitting TRBD1. Germline lookup yields CDR1 LGHNA and CDR2 YSLEER. V gave up 2 bases and J gave up 7 bases; unmatched junction bases: 8. The CDR3 spans 16 residues. Here the CDR3 reads CASSQTWDRGYQPQHF. The CDR3 DNA sequence: TGCGCCAGCAGCCAAACTTGGGACAGGGGATACCAGCCCCAGCATTTT.

The rearrangement uses TRBV19 and TRBJ1-6, with a weak D call TRBD1 (6 bases). V was clipped by 9 bases and J by 7 bases, with 16 bases between them. The CDR3 spans 14 residues. Germline V gene data show CDR1 as LNHDA and CDR2 as SQIVND (reference sequence). The CDR3 bases are TGTGCCAGCTGGGGAGGGGGGAAGAATTCACCCCTCCACTTT. It translates to CASWGGGKNSPLHF. The whole variable domain, remainder taken from reference TRBV19 and TRBJ1-6, is DGGITQSPKYLFRKEGQNVTLSCEQNLNHDAMYWYRQDPGQGLRLIYYSQIVNDFQKGDIAEGYSVSREKKESFPLTVTSAQKNPTAFYLCASWGGGKNSPLHFGNGTRLTVT.

The chain combines TRBV6-6 with TRBJ2-7; 10 nucleotides align to TRBD1. Germline CDR1 and CDR2: MNHNY and SVGAGI (reference sequence). V lost 6 bases to trimming and J lost 3 bases; unmatched junction nucleotides: 5. This CDR3 contains 14 residues. The DNA of the CDR3 is TGTGCCAGCAGAAGGGACAGGGGTTTCTACGAGCAGTACTTC. It is translated as CASRRDRGFYEQYF.

The V gene is TRBV5-1, the J gene TRBJ1-4; TRBD1 matches 8 bases. This CDR3 has 18 residues. Losses at the gene ends were 2 bases for V and 5 bases for J; bases not matched to a gene: 14. The germline CDR1 and CDR2 sequences are SGHRS and YFSETQ. The CDR3 spells CASSFGLRSGTGNEKLFF. DNA for the CDR3: TGCGCCAGCAGCTTTGGTCTCAGATCCGGGACAGGAAATGAAAAACTGTTTTTT.

The CDR3 loop is CASREGGSSPLHF. The CDR3 bases are TGTGCCAGCAGGGAGGGAGGTAGTTCACCCCTCCACTTT. The V and J genes are TRBV6-5 and TRBJ1-6; unclear D gene. Germline V gene sequence: CDR1 MNHEY, CDR2 SVGAGI. This CDR3 is built from 13 residues. V was trimmed by 6 bases and J by 9 bases, leaving 12 bases between them.

The genes are TRBV6-5 and TRBJ2-1; 8 nucleotides match TRBD2. Unmatched junction bases numbered 9, after V lost 4 bases and J lost 7 bases. The germline gives CDR1 MNHEY, CDR2 SVGAGI. The CDR3 is 15 residues long. The CDR3 DNA reads TGTGCCAGCAGTTCCCGGGGACTAGATCCTAATGAGCAGTTCTTC. This gives the protein CASSSRGLDPNEQFF.

The J gene is TRBJ2-5, the V gene TRBV6-4; D is perhaps TRBD1 (6 bases). Deletions cut 0 bases from V and 5 bases from J, with 7 bases between. CDR3 length equals 13 residues. CDR1 MRHNA and CDR2 SNTAGT come from the germline V gene. CDR3 amino acids: CASSDSRGETQYF. CDR3 nucleotides: TGTGCCAGCAGTGACTCGAGGGGGGAGACCCAGTACTTC.

This rearrangement joins TRBV10-3 to TRBJ1-1, with TRBD1 matching over 11 bases. The CDR3 sequence is 15 residues long. V shed 3 bases, J shed 5 bases, and the junction held 5 bases outside the gene matches. Germline V gene sequence: CDR1 ENHRY, CDR2 SYGVKD. CDR3 amino acids: CAISERGQGATEAFF. The CDR3 DNA reads TGTGCCATCAGTGAAAGAGGACAGGGGGCGACTGAAGCTTTCTTT.

This rearrangement joins TRBV7-3 to TRBJ2-1, with 8 nucleotides matching TRBD2. Looked up from germline, CDR1 is SGHTA and CDR2 is FQGTGA. With 2 bases clipped from V and 4 bases from J, the junction kept 4 bases outside the gene matches. The length of the CDR3 is 15 residues. In DNA form, the CDR3 reads TGTGCCAGCAGCTTATCCACTAGCGGATACAATGAGCAGTTCTTC. This translates into CASSLSTSGYNEQFF.

This chain links TRBV6-5 with TRBJ2-5; no reliable D call. Looked up from germline, CDR1 is MNHEY and CDR2 is SVGAGI. The CDR3 covers 15 residues. Trimming stripped 0 bases from V and 7 bases from J, with 15 bases between. This CDR3 is CASSYSWQSRLTQYF. The CDR3, as DNA: TGTGCCAGCAGTTACTCGTGGCAGTCAAGATTGACCCAGTACTTC.

J is TRBJ1-1 and V is TRBV27, with a weak D call TRBD1 (5 bases). Looked up from germline, CDR1 is MNHEY and CDR2 is SMNVEV (reference sequence). Trimming took off 7 bases at V and 2 bases at J, with 11 bases between the two ends. The CDR3 consists of 13 residues. In DNA, the CDR3 is TGTGCCAGCAACCCGACAGTTAACACTGAAGCTTTCTTT. This gives the protein CASNPTVNTEAFF.

This sequence joins TRBV5-5 and TRBJ1-6; D gene unclear. The CDR3 contains 17 residues. The V end lost 0 bases, the J end lost 4 bases, and 14 bases lay between the germline ends. Germline CDR1 reads SGHKS; CDR2 reads YYEKEE (reference sequence). The CDR3 is CASSLEEQWIYNSPLHF. As DNA, the CDR3 is TGTGCCAGCAGCTTGGAGGAACAGTGGATATATAATTCACCCCTCCACTTT.

The chain couples TRBV7-2 to TRBJ1-2; 7 positions agree with TRBD1. Germline V gene lookup returns CDR1 SGHTA and CDR2 FQGNSA. The CDR3 has 14 residues. Losses at the gene ends were 1 base for V and 6 bases for J; bases not matched to a gene: 5. CDR3 sequence (DNA): TGTGCCAGCAGCTTAGAGGGGGCTGGGAATGGCTACACCTTC. Protein sequence: CASSLEGAGNGYTF.

This clone was counted once. The gene calls are TRBV9 and TRBJ2-6, with D possibly TRBD2 on 5 matching bases. The CDR3 consists of 15 residues. Germline CDR1 is SGDLS and CDR2 is YYNGEE. Trimming pared 1 base from V and 0 bases from J, leaving 5 bases between. DNA for the CDR3: TGTGCCAGCAGCGTACGGGGCTCTGGGGCCAACGTCCTGACTTTC. Amino acid sequence: CASSVRGSGANVLTF.

This sequence joins TRBV5-4 and TRBJ1-6; 8 bases align to TRBD1. CDR1 is SGHNT, CDR2 YYREEE, per germline (reference sequence). This CDR3 region has 16 residues. J was trimmed by 4 bases and V by 0 bases; bases with no gene match: 3. Here the CDR3 DNA reads TGTGCCAGCAGCTTGGACAGGGGGACATATAATTCACCCCTCCACTTT. It specifies CASSLDRGTYNSPLHF.

V gene TRBV6-5 combines with J gene TRBJ1-2; D is undetermined. The V gene lost 5 bases and the J gene lost 8 bases, with 18 bases spanning the gap. Germline V gives CDR1 MNHEY, CDR2 SVGAGI. This CDR3 region has 14 residues. The CDR3 here is CASSPSMRAIGYTF. The DNA for the CDR3 is TGTGCCAGCAGTCCCTCGATGAGGGCGATAGGCTACACCTTC.

J is TRBJ2-7 and V is TRBV6-5; 8 nucleotides agree with TRBD1. The CDR3 spans 14 residues. Germline CDR1 MNHEY, CDR2 SVGAGI. J lost 6 bases, V lost 5 bases, and 9 bases had no gene match. The CDR3 DNA sequence: TGTGCCAGCAGTAAACGGACAGGGATAAGCGAGCAGTACTTC. Protein sequence: CASSKRTGISEQYF.

The chain uses TRBV2 and TRBJ1-6, with a weak D call TRBD1 (5 bases). Germline V gives CDR1 SNHLY, CDR2 FYNNEI. CDR3 size: 19 residues. Trimming removed 0 bases at V and 3 bases at J, with 18 bases between. Written as DNA, the CDR3 is TGTGCCAGCAGTGAAGCTGTGTTAGGAGACAGACTCTATAATTCACCCCTCCACTTT. It is translated as CASSEAVLGDRLYNSPLHF.

The chain links TRBV5-6 to TRBJ2-2; tentatively, D is TRBD1 (5 bases). Trimming removed 2 bases from V and 6 bases from J, with 14 bases in between. CDR1 is SGHDT, CDR2 YYEEEE, per germline. The CDR3 loop spans 15 amino acids. CDR3 sequence: CASSLSVGVAGELFF. The CDR3 bases are TGTGCCAGCAGCTTAAGCGTAGGGGTTGCCGGGGAGCTGTTTTTT.

The J gene is TRBJ1-1, the V gene TRBV5-1; D possibly corresponds to TRBD1 (5 bases). V shed 2 bases and J shed 1 base, with 12 bases lying between them. The CDR3 spans 15 residues. Germline CDR1 SGHRS, CDR2 YFSETQ. The CDR3 nucleotides are TGCGCCAGCAGCTTTACAGGAAACTCGAACACTGAAGCTTTCTTT. Translated: CASSFTGNSNTEAFF.